The source of this T cell receptor (beta chain) is a study of technical replicates of blood from several donors. Sequencing was performed with immunoSEQ multiplex PCR; in TCRdb, only in-frame clones are kept and a portion is missing. The table has about 97,000 clones, approximately 96% seen once. The CDR3 length is 14 residues. CDR1 and CDR2 from the germline V gene are SGHTA and FQGNSA. V lost 3 bases and J 4 bases, leaving 12 bases between the germline ends. The sequencing input was T cells isolated from PBMCs. This TCR derives from a human donor in good health. V is TRBV7-2 and J is TRBJ1-2; tentative D call: TRBD1 (6 bases). This CDR3 reads CASSFRGGAYGYTF. The CDR3 coding sequence is TGTGCCAGCAGCTTCCGTGGGGGGGCCTATGGCTACACCTTC.